Each of the 20 T cell receptor beta chains below was sequenced from the same sample in a study of T cells after yellow fever vaccination. Using its own MiXCR run on the 5' RACE reads, TCRdb lists one record per CDR3 protein. The sample records 250,000 to 400,000 distinct CDR3 sequences, about 4.5% being singletons. The material was PBMCs, obtained 15 days after the yellow fever booster vaccination. These receptors were taken from a man aged 18 to 29 who received the YFV17D yellow fever vaccine.

The chain joins TRBV3-1 to TRBJ2-1; weak D call: TRBD2 (6 bases). Germline values: CDR1 LGHDT, CDR2 YNNKEL (reference sequence). Trimming removed 3 bases at V and 4 bases at J, with 13 bases between. The CDR3 has 15 amino acids. The CDR3 nucleotides read TGTGCCAGCAGCCAGGGGGGAAGCAATTACAATGAGCAGTTCTTC. This translates into CASSQGGSNYNEQFF.

This clonotype was seen repeatedly, ten times or more. The J gene is TRBJ1-5, the V gene TRBV12-3 or TRBV12-4; a possible D gene is TRBD1 (5 bases). The CDR3 has 13 residues. Trimming cost V 5 bases and J 5 bases, with 10 bases left between them. For the CDR3, the DNA is TGTGCCAGCAGTAGAGACAGATATCAGCCCCAGCATTTT. Translated: CASSRDRYQPQHF.

This clonotype was detected many times. This chain uses TRBV10-3 with TRBJ2-1; 9 bases line up with TRBD1. CDR1 is ENHRY and CDR2 is SYGVKD in the germline V gene. Trimming took 7 bases from V and 8 from J; bases not matched to a gene: 12. CDR3 length: 15 amino acids. Here the CDR3 reads CAINSGQGSMHEQFF. CDR3 DNA sequence: TGTGCCATCAACTCAGGACAGGGGAGTATGCATGAGCAGTTCTTC.

This clonotype appeared a few times. The chain employs TRBV4-2 and TRBJ2-2; no clear D gene. CDR1 is LGHNA and CDR2 is YNFKEQ in the germline V gene. The CDR3 extends over 13 amino acids. The V end was cut by 0 bases, the J end by 3 bases, with 2 bases between. The CDR3 bases are TGTGCCAGCAGCCAAGAAGACACCGGGGAGCTGTTTTTT. Its protein is CASSQEDTGELFF.

This clonotype appeared many times. The chain couples TRBV4-1 to TRBJ1-5; D gene uncertain. The V gene's germline CDR1 is MGHRA and CDR2 YSYEKL. V dropped 2 bases and J dropped 7 bases, with 9 bases sitting between them. The CDR3 spans 13 residues. The DNA of the CDR3 is TGCGCCAGCAGCCAACCCCTTGGGCAGCCCCAGCATTTT. Its translation is CASSQPLGQPQHF.

This clonotype was counted many times. The chain is built from TRBV7-9 and TRBJ1-1; D is ambiguous. CDR1 is SEHNR, CDR2 FQNEAQ, per germline (reference sequence). The CDR3 has 12 amino acids. V lost 1 base and J 8 bases, leaving 8 bases between the germline ends. The DNA of the CDR3 is TGTGCCAGCAGCTTAGAAGTGGGAGAAGCTTTCTTT. The encoded protein is CASSLEVGEAFF.

The chain is built from TRBV6-2 or TRBV6-3 and TRBJ2-1; 8 bases fit TRBD2. CDR1 is MNHEY and CDR2 is SVGEGT in the germline V gene. This CDR3 has 14 residues. After removal of 4 bases from V and 8 bases from J, the junction contained 7 bases not matched to a gene. The CDR3 reads CASSSGRVSDEQFF. The CDR3 DNA follows: TGTGCCAGCAGTTCCGGGAGGGTCAGCGATGAGCAGTTCTTC.

This clonotype was detected only a few times. The chain combines TRBV5-1 with TRBJ2-5; 10 positions agree with TRBD1. The CDR3 covers 15 residues. V was clipped by 4 bases and J by 5 bases; unmatched bases: 8. The germline V gene encodes CDR1 SGHRS and CDR2 YFSETQ. CDR3 sequence: CASSREDRGPETQYF. The CDR3 DNA follows: TGCGCCAGCAGCCGTGAAGACAGGGGGCCTGAGACCCAGTACTTC.

This chain connects TRBV19 to TRBJ2-1, with TRBD2 matching over 7 bases. The germline V gene encodes CDR1 LNHDA and CDR2 SQIVND (reference sequence). Trimming took 3 bases from V and 9 from J; bases not matched to a gene: 14. CDR3 length: 16 amino acids. The CDR3: CASSISGGRGAGEQFF. Here the CDR3 DNA reads TGTGCCAGTAGTATCTCCGGGGGGAGGGGAGCGGGTGAGCAGTTCTTC.

This clonotype was found many times. This chain uses TRBV27 with TRBJ1-3, with D possibly being TRBD1 (5 bases). V was cut by 3 bases and J by 0 bases, with 6 bases left in between. Germline CDR1 and CDR2: MNHEY and SMNVEV (reference sequence). This CDR3 region has 14 residues. For the CDR3, the DNA is TGTGCCAGCAGTTTGGGGGGCTCTGGAAACACCATATATTTT. Its translation: CASSLGGSGNTIYF.

This clonotype came up a few times. The chain joins TRBV18 to TRBJ2-5; D is undetermined. Trimming shortened V by 0 bases and J by 4 bases, and 9 bases separated the two germline ends. The CDR3 loop spans 14 amino acids. The germline gives CDR1 KGHSH, CDR2 LQKENI. The CDR3 DNA sequence: TGTGCCAGCTCACCACCGGCCAGGAGAGAGACCCAGTACTTC. Its translation: CASSPPARRETQYF.

This clonotype was seen a few times. The chain has TRBV7-9 and TRBJ2-1, with 10 bases fitting TRBD2. Germline V gives CDR1 SEHNR, CDR2 FQNEAQ (reference sequence). V lost 5 bases, J lost 4 bases, and 8 bases stayed unmatched. The CDR3 consists of 16 residues. CDR3: CASSLSGGRVYNEQFF. CDR3 bases: TGTGCCAGCAGCCTTAGCGGGGGGCGCGTTTACAATGAGCAGTTCTTC.

The V gene is TRBV5-1, the J gene TRBJ1-1, with 8 bases lining up with TRBD1. In germline, CDR1 is SGHRS, CDR2 YFSETQ. Losses at the gene ends were 0 bases for V and 0 bases for J; bases not matched to a gene: 1. This CDR3 spans 15 amino acids. CDR3 sequence (DNA): TGCGCCAGCAGCTTGGCCAGGGGGCTGAACACTGAAGCTTTCTTT. Encoded protein: CASSLARGLNTEAFF.

This clonotype was found many times. This rearrangement joins TRBV6-5 to TRBJ2-3; TRBD2 might be the D (6 bases). The V end lost 2 bases, the J end lost 4 bases, and 10 bases lay between the germline ends. Germline loops: CDR1 MNHEY, CDR2 SVGAGI. The CDR3 runs to 14 residues. For the CDR3, the DNA is TGTGCCAGCAGTTACGCCGGGGGAGCAGATACGCAGTATTTT. It yields the protein CASSYAGGADTQYF.

The chain is built from TRBV7-6 and TRBJ2-5; D unresolved. Germline V CDR1 and CDR2: SGHVS, FNYEAQ. The CDR3 totals 15 residues. V dropped 0 bases and J dropped 1 base, with 9 bases sitting between them. The CDR3 is CASSLAGQVQETQYF. The CDR3 coding sequence is TGTGCCAGCAGCTTAGCAGGGCAGGTCCAAGAGACCCAGTACTTC.

The V call is TRBV27, the J call TRBJ2-7, with D possibly called TRBD1 or TRBD2 (5 bases each). The CDR3 covers 14 residues. Trimming pared 3 bases from V and 1 base from J, leaving 10 bases between. Germline loops: CDR1 MNHEY, CDR2 SMNVEV (reference sequence). As DNA, the CDR3 is TGTGCCAGCAGTTTTTTGGGACCTTCCTACGAGCAGTACTTC. Its translation is CASSFLGPSYEQYF.

This clonotype was seen many times. The chain couples TRBV6-2 or TRBV6-3 to TRBJ2-3; 7 nucleotides match TRBD2. The CDR3 consists of 16 residues. V dropped 3 bases and J dropped 0; count of bases not matched to a gene: 6. Germline CDR1 MNHEY, CDR2 SVGEGT. CDR3 protein: CASSYSTGGSTDTQYF. The DNA of the CDR3 is TGTGCCAGCAGTTATTCGACGGGGGGAAGCACAGATACGCAGTATTTT.

The genes are TRBV4-3 and TRBJ1-5; D uncertain. The CDR3 extends over 13 amino acids. Germline CDR1 LGHNA, CDR2 YSLEER. Trimming removed 3 bases from V and 4 bases from J, with 7 bases in between. The CDR3 nucleotides are TGCGCCAGCAGCCAGTCCGAGAATCAGCCCCAGCATTTT. Translated, it gives CASSQSENQPQHF.

This clonotype was counted between two and nine times. V usage is TRBV4-1 and J usage is TRBJ1-2, with TRBD1 as a possible D gene (5 bases). This CDR3 has 13 amino acids. V gave up 1 base and J gave up 7 bases, with 10 bases separating them. Per the germline V gene, CDR1 is MGHRA and CDR2 is YSYEKL. CDR3 DNA: TGCGCCAGCAGCCAAGTGGGGGTTAGTGGCTACACCTTC. It is translated as CASSQVGVSGYTF.

This clonotype was observed at least ten times. For the CDR3, the DNA is TGTGCCAGCAGCCCAGGACAGGGGACCTTCTATGGCTACACCTTC. Encoded protein: CASSPGQGTFYGYTF. The J gene is TRBJ1-2, the V gene TRBV7-2, with 9 bases that match TRBD1. Trimming at V came to 5 bases and at J to 4 bases, leaving 8 bases not matched to a gene. Germline loops: CDR1 SGHTA, CDR2 FQGNSA. The length of the CDR3 is 15 residues.